This T cell receptor beta chain was identified in a study of T cells expressing NK-cell markers. Study information: Sorted CD3+CD56-NKG2C+, CD3+CD56+NKG2C- and CD3+CD56+NKG2C+ T cells were the source of the TCR beta repertoires.

No DNA is given; TCRdb re-called the 5' RACE reads and lists each CDR3 protein once. The table counts around 380,000 distinct CDR3 sequences; about 10% lies in the top ten. The length of the CDR3 is 16 residues. Germline CDR1 is ENHRY and CDR2 is SYGVKD. The chain carries TRBV10-3 and TRBJ2-2; TCRdb outputs TRBD1, but without DNA this stays unchecked. The sequenced sample was blood T cells: a sorted CD56 or NKG2C T cell subset, CD4+ or CD8+ T cells, or bulk PBMC T cells (not recorded which). This TCR was recovered from a woman aged 45-59 years in good health. The CDR3 is CAIRDRGPESTGELFF.